This T cell receptor beta chain emerged from a study of blood T cell repertoires in COVID-19. As handled by the study authors: Nucleated cell number was recorded as an estimate derived from reference gene primer amplification. Profiling relied on immunoSEQ multiplex PCR, and the TCRdb table lists in-frame clones only, not all of them. V, J and clone size reflect that table, while D and trimming were determined from the DNA. The sample has tens of thousands of clones, about four fifths seen once. Germline CDR1 SGHDN, CDR2 FVKESK. V lost 4 bases and J 8 bases, leaving 21 bases between the germline ends. CDR3 length: 15 residues.

Source material: peripheral blood. This rearrangement joins TRBV14 to TRBJ2-7; maybe TRBD2 (6 bases). The clonotype comes from a man aged 50-60 years with acute or convalescent COVID-19. The chain's CDR3 is CASSPLVGSAVQQYF. The DNA for the CDR3 is TGTGCCAGCAGCCCTCTGGTCGGGAGCGCTGTTCAGCAGTACTTC.